This is a list of T cell receptor beta chains from one sample in a study of blood T cell repertoires in COVID-19. Sequencing used immunoSEQ multiplex PCR; TCRdb keeps in-frame clones, though not all of them. Found here are under 100,000 clones, over 70% of them singletons; the top ten hold approximately 25%. The material sequenced was peripheral blood. All receptors come from a man older than 75 with active or convalescent COVID-19. The CDR3 runs from the conserved cysteine through the conserved F or W. Fields, in order: J gene, clone size, D gene, V gene, CDR3 DNA, CDR3 protein. A D gene is named only where the DNA matches it firmly. Not every row has a clone size; where given, it reads once, few, many or a size class.

J gene: TRBJ1-2
clone size: NA
D gene: TRBD1
V gene: TRBV27
CDR3 DNA: TGTGCCAGCAGTTTTAGGGGGCCGGGGGGCTACACCTTC
CDR3 protein: CASSFRGPGGYTF

J gene: TRBJ2-5
clone size: NA
D gene: NA
V gene: TRBV7-2
CDR3 DNA: TGTGCCAGCAGCTTAGGAGGGTATGAAGAGACCCAGTACTTC
CDR3 protein: CASSLGGYEETQYF

J gene: TRBJ1-5
clone size: NA
D gene: TRBD1
V gene: TRBV7-2
CDR3 DNA: TGTGCCAGCAGCTCCCGGACAGGGCCCAATCAGCCCCAGCATTTT
CDR3 protein: CASSSRTGPNQPQHF

J gene: TRBJ2-5
clone size: NA
D gene: NA
V gene: TRBV5-6
CDR3 DNA: TGTGCCAGCAGCCTAACTACGCGGCGGGACTTCCAAGAGACCCAGTACTTC
CDR3 protein: CASSLTTRRDFQETQYF

J gene: TRBJ2-6
clone size: NA
D gene: TRBD1
V gene: TRBV4-1
CDR3 DNA: TGCGCCAGCAGCCAAGATCAGGGGGTTACTGGGGCCAACGTCCTGACTTTC
CDR3 protein: CASSQDQGVTGANVLTF

J gene: TRBJ1-1
clone size: NA
D gene: NA
V gene: TRBV16
CDR3 DNA: TGTGCCAGCAGCCAATCGGCAGGGAACACTGAAGCTTTCTTT
CDR3 protein: CASSQSAGNTEAFF

J gene: TRBJ1-5
clone size: NA
D gene: TRBD1
V gene: TRBV7-9
CDR3 DNA: TGTGCCAGCAGCTTAGTACGCGGGACAGCAAATCAGCCCCAGCATTTT
CDR3 protein: CASSLVRGTANQPQHF

J gene: TRBJ2-1
clone size: NA
D gene: TRBD2
V gene: TRBV6-2/TRBV6-3
CDR3 DNA: TGTGCCAGCAGTCGACTAGCGGGGAATAATGAGCAGTTCTTC
CDR3 protein: CASSRLAGNNEQFF

J gene: TRBJ2-1
clone size: NA
D gene: NA
V gene: TRBV27
CDR3 DNA: TGTGCCAGCAGTCCCGGACTAAAGCAGTTCTTC
CDR3 protein: CASSPGLKQFF

J gene: TRBJ1-4
clone size: few
D gene: TRBD1
V gene: TRBV2
CDR3 DNA: TGTGCCACTGGCCGGGACAGGGGGACGGGAGCTAATGAAAAACTGTTTTTT
CDR3 protein: CATGRDRGTGANEKLFF

J gene: TRBJ2-5
clone size: once
D gene: NA
V gene: TRBV27
CDR3 DNA: TGTGCCAGCAGTCCCCGGCGGGGCGAGACCCAGTACTTC
CDR3 protein: CASSPRRGETQYF

J gene: TRBJ1-6
clone size: many
D gene: NA
V gene: TRBV15
CDR3 DNA: TGTGCCACCAGCAGAGGAGGGAGTCGGTCACCCCTCCACTTT
CDR3 protein: CATSRGGSRSPLHF

J gene: TRBJ2-3
clone size: NA
D gene: TRBD1
V gene: TRBV9
CDR3 DNA: TGTGCCAGCAGCGCACAGGGGGCACCGCAGTATTTT
CDR3 protein: CASSAQGAPQYF

J gene: TRBJ1-6
clone size: NA
D gene: NA
V gene: TRBV11-2
CDR3 DNA: TGTGCCAGCAGCTTATCTGGGCCGGCGGGTTCACCCCTCCACTTT
CDR3 protein: CASSLSGPAGSPLHF

J gene: TRBJ2-7
clone size: NA
D gene: NA
V gene: TRBV12-5
CDR3 DNA: TGTGCTAGTGGCCAAGGGGGGGGCTACGAGCAGTACTTC
CDR3 protein: CASGQGGGYEQYF

J gene: TRBJ2-3
clone size: many
D gene: TRBD1
V gene: TRBV2
CDR3 DNA: TGTGCCAGCAGTTCCCCGGGACAGTCAGATACGCAGTATTTT
CDR3 protein: CASSSPGQSDTQYF

J gene: TRBJ1-2
clone size: NA
D gene: NA
V gene: TRBV5-4
CDR3 DNA: TGTGCCAGCAGCGATCCCCCCCGGAGGACGGGCTACACCTTC
CDR3 protein: CASSDPPRRTGYTF

J gene: TRBJ2-3
clone size: NA
D gene: NA
V gene: TRBV10-3
CDR3 DNA: TGTGCCATCAGTGAGCCAGCGACTAGCACAGATACGCAGTATTTT
CDR3 protein: CAISEPATSTDTQYF

J gene: TRBJ1-5
clone size: NA
D gene: TRBD1
V gene: TRBV3-1/TRBV3-2
CDR3 DNA: TGTGCCAGCAGCCAAGATGGGGGACAGGGGTATCAGCCCCAGCATTTT
CDR3 protein: CASSQDGGQGYQPQHF

J gene: TRBJ1-5
clone size: NA
D gene: NA
V gene: TRBV12-3/TRBV12-4
CDR3 DNA: TGTGCCAGCAGACAAGGACAGACCCAGCATTTT
CDR3 protein: CASRQGQTQHF

J gene: TRBJ1-3
clone size: NA
D gene: NA
V gene: TRBV7-9
CDR3 DNA: TGTGCCAGCAGCTTACCCCCAGGGGAAAACACCATATATTTT
CDR3 protein: CASSLPPGENTIYF

J gene: TRBJ2-2
clone size: NA
D gene: NA
V gene: TRBV5-8
CDR3 DNA: TGTGCCAGCAGCCCCGAGTACACCGGGGAGCTGTTTTTT
CDR3 protein: CASSPEYTGELFF

J gene: TRBJ1-2
clone size: once
D gene: NA
V gene: TRBV6-5
CDR3 DNA: TGTGCCAGCAGTAACAGGCAAACAGGTGGCTACACCTTC
CDR3 protein: CASSNRQTGGYTF

J gene: TRBJ1-4
clone size: NA
D gene: TRBD1
V gene: TRBV12-3/TRBV12-4
CDR3 DNA: TGTGCCAGCAGTTTAGACAGGGGAGGAAAACTGTTTTTT
CDR3 protein: CASSLDRGGKLFF

J gene: TRBJ2-2
clone size: NA
D gene: NA
V gene: TRBV3-1/TRBV3-2
CDR3 DNA: TGTGCCAGCAGCCAAGACTGGGCCAGAGAGAACGGGGAGCTGTTTTTT
CDR3 protein: CASSQDWARENGELFF

J gene: TRBJ2-3
clone size: few
D gene: TRBD2
V gene: TRBV11-3
CDR3 DNA: TGTGCCAGCAGCTTAGATGGGCGGGGGGGACAAGATACGCAGTATTTT
CDR3 protein: CASSLDGRGGQDTQYF

J gene: TRBJ2-2
clone size: few
D gene: TRBD1
V gene: TRBV2
CDR3 DNA: TGTGCCAGCAGGGACAGGGGTCAGAACACCGGGGAGCTGTTTTTT
CDR3 protein: CASRDRGQNTGELFF

J gene: TRBJ2-4
clone size: NA
D gene: NA
V gene: TRBV19
CDR3 DNA: TGTGCCAGTAGTATACCAGGGGAAGTAGCCAAAAACATTCAGTACTTC
CDR3 protein: CASSIPGEVAKNIQYF

J gene: TRBJ2-5
clone size: NA
D gene: NA
V gene: TRBV5-6
CDR3 DNA: TGTGCCAGCAGCTTGGTCCAGATTCAAGAGACCCAGTACTTC
CDR3 protein: CASSLVQIQETQYF

J gene: TRBJ1-2
clone size: NA
D gene: NA
V gene: TRBV18
CDR3 DNA: TGTGCCAGCTCACCCGAGCGGGACCTCGGCTACACCTTC
CDR3 protein: CASSPERDLGYTF

J gene: TRBJ2-7
clone size: NA
D gene: TRBD2
V gene: TRBV11-2
CDR3 DNA: TGTGCCAGCAGCTTAGAAGGTGGGACTAGCGGGGGATGGCGGTACTTC
CDR3 protein: CASSLEGGTSGGWRYF

J gene: TRBJ2-7
clone size: NA
D gene: NA
V gene: TRBV21-1
CDR3 DNA: TGTGCCAGCAGCAAAGCGCTCGGAAGGACAGATTACGAGCAGTACTTC
CDR3 protein: CASSKALGRTDYEQYF

J gene: TRBJ1-1
clone size: NA
D gene: TRBD1
V gene: TRBV5-4
CDR3 DNA: TGTGCCAGCAGCCAGCCCGGACAGGGGGCCAGGAACACTGAAGCTTTCTTT
CDR3 protein: CASSQPGQGARNTEAFF

J gene: TRBJ2-2
clone size: NA
D gene: NA
V gene: TRBV3-1/TRBV3-2
CDR3 DNA: TGTGCCAGCAGACAGGGACCGGCGAACACCGGGGAGCTGTTTTTT
CDR3 protein: CASRQGPANTGELFF

J gene: TRBJ1-3
clone size: few
D gene: TRBD1
V gene: TRBV5-1
CDR3 DNA: TGCGCCAGCAGCCCCTCGACAGGGCTGGGAAACACCATATATTTT
CDR3 protein: CASSPSTGLGNTIYF

J gene: TRBJ1-6
clone size: NA
D gene: NA
V gene: TRBV5-1
CDR3 DNA: TGCGCCAGCAGCTTGGGGGTCCAGAGGGCGTCTTCACCCCTCCACTTT
CDR3 protein: CASSLGVQRASSPLHF

J gene: TRBJ1-4
clone size: NA
D gene: NA
V gene: TRBV5-5
CDR3 DNA: TGTGCCAGCAGCCTAGTGGCCAGAGAAAAACTGTTTTTT
CDR3 protein: CASSLVAREKLFF